Here is one T cell receptor (beta chain) with its context. The antigen is unknown. The PCR employed 60 Vbeta primers together with 13 Jbeta primers. Repertoires were generated with immunoSEQ multiplex PCR, while TCRdb's copy carries only in-frame clones and drops some. Of under 300,000 clones listed, about 80% are singletons. The data originate from a study of cytomegalovirus exposure and HLA in healthy donors. Study-wide results and limits: The study found most TCR sequences rare, yet found some public TCRs in many donors. A later look showed TCR association rates differing by HLA locus, highest for DRB1 and lowest for HLA-C. Donors were assumed by presence/absence analyses to have roughly uniform sequencing depth.

The source material was PBMCs. The sequence came from a woman in her fifties or sixties in good health and CMV-seropositive.

The DNA of the CDR3 is TGTGCCAGCAGCTTGGGCAGCGCTAACTATGGCTACACCTTC. Amino acids: CASSLGSANYGYTF. The genes are TRBV5-5 and TRBJ1-2; D is unclear. Germline V gene lookup returns CDR1 SGHKS and CDR2 YYEKEE (reference sequence). V was pared by 0 bases and J by 0 bases, with 6 bases between. The CDR3 is 14 residues long.